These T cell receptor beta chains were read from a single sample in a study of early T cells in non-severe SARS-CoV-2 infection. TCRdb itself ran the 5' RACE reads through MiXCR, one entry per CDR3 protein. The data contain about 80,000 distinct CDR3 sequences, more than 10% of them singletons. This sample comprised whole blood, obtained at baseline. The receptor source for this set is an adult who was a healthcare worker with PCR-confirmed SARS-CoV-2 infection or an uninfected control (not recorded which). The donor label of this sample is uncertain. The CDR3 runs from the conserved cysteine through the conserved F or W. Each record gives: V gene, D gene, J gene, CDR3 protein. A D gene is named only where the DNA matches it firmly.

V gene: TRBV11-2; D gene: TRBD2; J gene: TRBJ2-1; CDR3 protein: CASRPPGLAGGQLWDEQFF
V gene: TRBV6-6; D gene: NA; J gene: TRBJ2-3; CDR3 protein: CASSYSGTGTDTQYF
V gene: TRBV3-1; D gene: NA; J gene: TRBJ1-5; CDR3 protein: CASSSRGRDQPQHF
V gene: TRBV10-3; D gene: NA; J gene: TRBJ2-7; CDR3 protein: CAISEDLNEQYF
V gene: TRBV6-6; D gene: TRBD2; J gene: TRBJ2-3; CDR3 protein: CASRGSSGGQDTQYF
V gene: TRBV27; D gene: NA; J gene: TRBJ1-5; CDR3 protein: CASRGGNQPQHF
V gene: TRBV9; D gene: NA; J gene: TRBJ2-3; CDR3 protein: CASSVATVPMDTQYF
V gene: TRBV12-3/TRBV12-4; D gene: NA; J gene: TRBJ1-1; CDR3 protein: CASSYSVTEAFF
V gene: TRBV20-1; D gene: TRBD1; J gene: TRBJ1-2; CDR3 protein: CSARDRGPNYGYTF
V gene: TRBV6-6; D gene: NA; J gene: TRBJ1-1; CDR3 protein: CASSCGVTEAFF
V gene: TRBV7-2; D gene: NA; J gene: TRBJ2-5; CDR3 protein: CASSILYQETQYF
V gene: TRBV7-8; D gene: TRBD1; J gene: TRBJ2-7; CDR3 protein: CASSVDRASYEQYF
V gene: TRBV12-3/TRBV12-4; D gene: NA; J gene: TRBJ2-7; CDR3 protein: CASTFGGNPSHEQYF
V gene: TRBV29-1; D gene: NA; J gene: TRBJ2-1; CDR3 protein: CSAPGGRQGQKNYYNEQFF
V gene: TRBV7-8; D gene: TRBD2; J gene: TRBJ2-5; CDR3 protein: CASSTSSGTRTQYF
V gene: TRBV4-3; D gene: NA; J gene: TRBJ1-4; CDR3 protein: CASSQAYTYSEKLFF
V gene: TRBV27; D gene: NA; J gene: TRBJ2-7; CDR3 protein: CASSLSISHEQYF
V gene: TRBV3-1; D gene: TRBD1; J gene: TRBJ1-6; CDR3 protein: CASSVLHTGDSPLHF
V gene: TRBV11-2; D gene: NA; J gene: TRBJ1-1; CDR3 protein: CASSTFLNTEAFF